This T cell receptor beta chain was captured by sequencing in a study of radiotherapy plus CTLA-4 blockade in lung cancer. Trimming pared 6 bases from V and 8 bases from J, leaving 20 bases between. The CDR3 is 15 residues long. CDR1 LNHDA and CDR2 SQIVND come from the germline V gene (reference sequence). The data were produced by immunoSEQ multiplex PCR, yet TCRdb's version contains in-frame clones alone and is incomplete. The sample contains fewer than 45,000 clones, around 70% of which appear only once. The source was peripheral blood, collected from a patient treated with radiotherapy plus ipilimumab. V gene TRBV19 combines with J gene TRBJ2-4; D possibly corresponds to TRBD2 (7 bases). This TCR derives from a human donor with non-small cell lung cancer who had stable disease on radiotherapy plus ipilimumab. The CDR3 spells CASRGVGGPGDIQYF. The CDR3 coding sequence is TGTGCCAGTAGGGGCGTCGGGGGGCCGGGAGACATTCAGTACTTC.